The 30 T cell receptor beta chains below come from one sample, sequenced in a study of T-cell reconstitution after alpha-beta-depleted transplantation in children. The TCRbeta library was prepared with unique molecular identifiers. TCRdb independently ran MiXCR on the PCR reads; one entry per CDR3 protein. Among about 110,000 distinct CDR3 sequences, about a tenth were seen once, and the ten largest hold more than 7%. The sequences come from PBMCs from the stem cell graft donor, collected from the stem cell graft. These receptors originate from a human donor who donated a stem cell graft to a child with acute lymphoblastic leukemia.

The chain couples TRBV4-3 to TRBJ1-2, with D perhaps matching TRBD1 (6 bases). CDR1 and CDR2 from the germline V gene are LGHNA and YSLEER. The CDR3 is 16 amino acids. Trimming took off 0 bases at V and 3 bases at J, with 14 bases between the two ends. The CDR3 region is CASSQDLTGRDYGYTF. As DNA, the CDR3 is TGCGCCAGCAGCCAAGATCTAACAGGGAGAGACTATGGCTACACCTTC.

With respect to this clonotype: This may be a read error, as it is one base from a much larger clone. The chain uses TRBV20-1 and TRBJ1-1; no firm D call. V lost 5 bases and J lost 0, with 7 bases in between. CDR3 length: 12 amino acids. The germline V gene encodes CDR1 DFQATT and CDR2 SNEGSKA (reference sequence). The DNA for the CDR3 is TGCAGTGCTGCGGAGGTGAACACTGAAGCTTTCTTT. Translating it yields CSAAEVNTEAFF.

This clonotype came up a few times. The chain combines TRBV7-8 with TRBJ2-7, with D perhaps assigned TRBD1 or TRBD2 (5 bases each). Trimming took 2 bases from V and 2 from J, leaving 10 bases between them. Germline values: CDR1 SGHVS, CDR2 FQNEAQ. The CDR3 runs to 14 residues. In DNA form, the CDR3 reads TGTGCCAGCAGCTTACTAGGGACGACCTACGAGCAGTACTTC. Protein sequence: CASSLLGTTYEQYF.

This clonotype has ten or more counts. The chain recombines TRBV29-1 with TRBJ2-3; D uncertain. The CDR3 contains 11 residues. Germline CDR1 reads SQVTM; CDR2 reads ANQGSEA. Trimming stripped 8 bases from V and 2 bases from J, with 8 bases between. In DNA form, the CDR3 reads TGCAGCCCTGCGAACACAGATACGCAGTATTTT. Translated: CSPANTDTQYF.

This clonotype was counted many times. The rearrangement links TRBV6-2 or TRBV6-3 to TRBJ2-5; D could derive from TRBD1 or TRBD2 (7 bases each). Germline CDR1 is MNHEY and CDR2 is SVGEGT. V lost 6 bases and J 5 bases, leaving 22 bases between the germline ends. CDR3 length equals 16 residues. Here the CDR3 DNA reads TGTGCCAGCAGAAGAGGGAGGGGGCTCCTAGAGGAGACCCAGTACTTC. Residues: CASRRGRGLLEETQYF.

The sample holds many counts of this clonotype. The rearrangement joins TRBV3-1 to TRBJ2-6, with D tentatively TRBD2 (5 bases). The V end was cut by 1 base, the J end by 2 bases, with 6 bases between. This CDR3 region has 15 residues. CDR1 is LGHDT and CDR2 is YNNKEL in the germline V gene (reference sequence). This CDR3 reads CASSQVRAGANVLTF. The CDR3 DNA reads TGTGCCAGCAGCCAAGTGAGGGCTGGGGCCAACGTCCTGACTTTC.

This clonotype was recorded many times. The gene calls are TRBV7-9 and TRBJ1-2; 7 bases agree with TRBD1. After removal of 1 base from V and 2 bases from J, the junction contained 4 bases not matched to a gene. Per the germline V gene, CDR1 is SEHNR and CDR2 is FQNEAQ (reference sequence). The length of the CDR3 is 15 residues. The CDR3 DNA is TGTGCCAGCAGCTTAGGGGACAGCCCCAACTATGGCTACACCTTC. Its translation: CASSLGDSPNYGYTF.

This clonotype has a count of ten or more. This chain joins TRBV20-1 and TRBJ1-4; D call uncertain. This CDR3 comprises 16 residues. V lost 5 bases, J lost 0 bases, and 16 bases lay in between. CDR1 DFQATT and CDR2 SNEGSKA come from the germline V gene (reference sequence). The CDR3: CSAEPRLGTTNEKLFF. CDR3 nucleotides: TGCAGTGCTGAACCGCGTTTGGGTACAACTAATGAAAAACTGTTTTTT.

The sample holds many counts of this clonotype. The rearrangement links TRBV29-1 to TRBJ2-5, with 7 positions matching TRBD1. V dropped 7 bases and J dropped 4; count of bases not matched to a gene: 6. The V gene's germline CDR1 is SQVTM and CDR2 ANQGSEA. The length of the CDR3 is 12 residues. CDR3 region: CSAGQPRETQYF. CDR3 DNA: TGCAGCGCGGGACAGCCGAGAGAGACCCAGTACTTC.

This clonotype has at least ten counts. The V call is TRBV6-5, the J call TRBJ2-7; no clear D gene. Trimming removed 4 bases at V and 0 bases at J, with 7 bases between. Per the germline V gene, CDR1 is MNHEY and CDR2 is SVGAGI. The CDR3 has 13 amino acids. The CDR3 region has the DNA TGTGCCAGCAGTTCGGTCAGCTCCTACGAGCAGTACTTC. Translated, it gives CASSSVSSYEQYF.

The chain links TRBV11-2 to TRBJ1-1, with TRBD1 matching over 8 bases. Germline values: CDR1 SGHAT, CDR2 FQNNGV. CDR3 length equals 18 residues. Unmatched junction bases numbered 13, after V lost 4 bases and J lost 0 bases. The CDR3 DNA reads TGTGCCAGCAGCTCCCCCTTAGGACAGGGAACCATGAACACTGAAGCTTTCTTT. This sequence encodes CASSSPLGQGTMNTEAFF.

This clonotype showed up many times. CDR3 in amino acids: CASSDRGGFSYNEQFF. The CDR3 DNA follows: TGCGCCAGCAGCGACAGGGGGGGCTTCTCCTACAATGAGCAGTTCTTC. The genes are TRBV5-1 and TRBJ2-1; 9 bases are a match to TRBD1. CDR1 is SGHRS, CDR2 YFSETQ, per germline. The CDR3 has 16 residues. The trim removed 4 bases at V and 0 bases at J, leaving 5 bases unmatched.

This clonotype was observed many times. The gene calls are TRBV5-1 and TRBJ1-2; D is unclear. The CDR3 is made up of 14 amino acids. V was cut by 0 bases and J by 5 bases, with 11 bases left in between. CDR1 is SGHRS and CDR2 is YFSETQ in the germline V gene. Here the CDR3 DNA reads TGCGCCAGCAGCTTGGAACCTACCCGGTATGGCTACACCTTC. Translated: CASSLEPTRYGYTF.

This clonotype has more than one count but fewer than ten. The chain combines TRBV7-8 with TRBJ2-6; possible D gene TRBD2, 7 bases. V was pared by 1 base and J by 2 bases, with 18 bases between. The CDR3 runs to 19 residues. CDR1 and CDR2 from the germline V gene are SGHVS and FQNEAQ. The CDR3 DNA follows: TGTGCCAGCAGCTTAGGTGGGGAGGGGCCAGGGGCTGGGGCCAACGTCCTGACTTTC. Its protein is CASSLGGEGPGAGANVLTF.

This clonotype appeared many times. The V gene is TRBV7-2, the J gene TRBJ1-4; D unresolved. The V gene's germline CDR1 is SGHTA and CDR2 FQGNSA. The CDR3 spans 14 residues. V dropped 0 bases and J dropped 0 bases, with 2 bases sitting between them. CDR3 nucleotide sequence: TGTGCCAGCAGCTTAGCATCAACTAATGAAAAACTGTTTTTT. Protein sequence: CASSLASTNEKLFF.

This clonotype was picked up many times. This sequence joins TRBV7-2 and TRBJ2-3, with D uncertain. Germline CDR1 and CDR2: SGHTA and FQGNSA. Trimming left V 5 bases short and J 2 bases short, with 8 bases between. The CDR3 loop spans 13 amino acids. Here the CDR3 reads CASSPLPTDTQYF. The CDR3 DNA follows: TGTGCCAGCAGCCCTCTCCCCACAGATACGCAGTATTTT.

This clonotype was seen only a few times. This may be a read error, as it is one base from a much larger clone. The rearrangement links TRBV15 to TRBJ1-2; TRBD1 is a possible D gene (6 bases). Trimming removed 0 bases from V and 7 bases from J, with 12 bases in between. CDR1 is LNHNV and CDR2 is YYDKDF in the germline V gene (reference sequence). The CDR3 is 14 amino acids. The chain's CDR3 is CATSRDRTVLGYTF. The CDR3 nucleotides are TGTGCCACCAGCAGAGACAGGACAGTGCTTGGCTACACCTTC. The full variable domain, in which reference TRBV15 and TRBJ1-2 provide the parts outside the CDR3, is DAMVIQNPRYQVTQFGKPVTLSCSQTLNHNVMYWYQQKSSQAPKLLFHYYDKDFNNEADTPDNFQSRRPNTSFCFLDIRSPGLGDTAMYLCATSRDRTVLGYTFGSGTRLTVV.

This clonotype was detected ten times or more. The chain has TRBV5-1 and TRBJ1-1; D gene uncertain. The CDR3 length is 13 residues. CDR1 SGHRS and CDR2 YFSETQ come from the germline V gene. Trimming took 6 bases from V and 11 from J, leaving 20 bases between them. DNA for the CDR3: TGCGCCAGCATGGCTGCTCAAGGGCTGCAGGCTTTCTTT. Encoded protein: CASMAAQGLQAFF. Combining the CDR3 with reference TRBV5-1 and TRBJ1-1 gives the whole variable domain KAGVTQTPRYLIKTRGQQVTLSCSPISGHRSVSWYQQTPGQGLQFLFEYFSETQRNKGNFPGRFSGRQFSNSRSEMNVSTLELGDSALYLCASMAAQGLQAFFGQGTRLTVV.

There are many counts of this clonotype. This chain joins TRBV5-5 and TRBJ2-4; the D is unclear. CDR3 length: 11 amino acids. Deletions cut 1 base from V and 9 bases from J, with 5 bases between. The germline gives CDR1 SGHKS, CDR2 YYEKEE (reference sequence). In DNA, the CDR3 is TGTGCCAGCAGCTTGAGTCGCATTCAGTACTTC. Amino acid sequence: CASSLSRIQYF.

This clonotype was detected ten times or more. The chain uses TRBV20-1 and TRBJ1-1; D remains ambiguous. Germline V CDR1 and CDR2: DFQATT, SNEGSKA (reference sequence). The CDR3 is made up of 13 amino acids. Deletions cut 0 bases from V and 3 bases from J, with 8 bases between. As DNA, the CDR3 is TGCAGTGCTAGAGACAGAACGGACACTGAAGCTTTCTTT. Its protein product is CSARDRTDTEAFF.

In its sample, this clonotype was seen many times. The junction and the germline gene differ at one end; a read error may be behind it. The CDR3 sequence is CASSLEGYGYTF. CDR3 in DNA: TGTGCCAGCAGTTTAGAAGGGTATGGCTACACCTTC. J is TRBJ1-2 and V is TRBV5-1; D uncertain. This CDR3 contains 12 residues. Looked up from germline, CDR1 is SGHRS and CDR2 is YFSETQ.

This clonotype was recorded at least ten times. The chain couples TRBV29-1 to TRBJ2-3; TRBD2 might be the D (6 bases). V lost 0 bases, J lost 0 bases, and 13 bases lay in between. The germline gives CDR1 SQVTM, CDR2 ANQGSEA. The CDR3 totals 16 residues. In DNA, the CDR3 is TGCAGCGTTGAAGATAGGGGACTTTCTAGCACAGATACGCAGTATTTT. Protein sequence: CSVEDRGLSSTDTQYF.

This clonotype came up many times. The V gene is TRBV6-5, the J gene TRBJ2-3; 9 bases line up with TRBD2. The CDR3 sequence is 14 residues long. J lost 5 bases, V lost 4 bases, and 4 bases had no gene match. The V gene's germline CDR1 is MNHEY and CDR2 SVGAGI. CDR3 bases: TGTGCCAGCAGTTCGGGCGGGAGGGAAGATACGCAGTATTTT. This encodes CASSSGGREDTQYF.

In its sample, this clonotype was seen many times. The J gene is TRBJ2-3, the V gene TRBV12-3 or TRBV12-4, with D unclear. CDR3 size: 18 residues. V lost 1 base and J lost 2, with 19 bases in between. CDR3 bases: TGTGCCAGCAGTTTAGATCGCGGTTGGGCAGGAGACACAGATACGCAGTATTTT. This encodes CASSLDRGWAGDTDTQYF.

There are a few counts of this clonotype. CDR3: CAWSRDRTSQPQHF. In DNA, the CDR3 is TGTGCCTGGTCCCGGGACCGGACCAGTCAGCCCCAGCATTTT. J is TRBJ1-5 and V is TRBV30; D may be TRBD1 (5 bases). Germline V CDR1 and CDR2: GTSNPN, SVGIG (reference sequence). CDR3 size: 14 residues. Trimming removed 5 bases at V and 6 bases at J, with 17 bases between.

The chain employs TRBV6-1 and TRBJ2-2; D could derive from TRBD1 or TRBD2 (5 bases each). Trimming removed 10 bases at V and 2 bases at J, with 11 bases between. Germline CDR1 is MNHNS and CDR2 is SASEGT. This CDR3 is built from 13 residues. CDR3 nucleotide sequence: TGTGCCACCGGGGACCGAAACACCGGGGAGCTGTTTTTT. Its protein is CATGDRNTGELFF.

This chain connects TRBV5-1 to TRBJ2-2; possibly TRBD1 for D (6 bases). Germline V gene data show CDR1 as SGHRS and CDR2 as YFSETQ. V was trimmed by 4 bases and J by 5 bases, leaving 15 bases between them. CDR3 length: 15 residues. The CDR3 DNA sequence: TGCGCCAGCAGCCTGCAACAGGGCTGGACCGGGGAGCTGTTTTTT. Its protein is CASSLQQGWTGELFF.

This clonotype occurred many times. The chain has TRBV5-1 and TRBJ2-2; tentatively, D is TRBD1 (5 bases). The CDR3 is made up of 14 amino acids. In germline, CDR1 is SGHRS, CDR2 YFSETQ. The V end was cut by 0 bases, the J end by 3 bases, with 6 bases between. As DNA, the CDR3 is TGCGCCAGCAGCTTGGTCAGGGACACCGGGGAGCTGTTTTTT. Translating it yields CASSLVRDTGELFF. The whole variable domain, remainder taken from reference TRBV5-1 and TRBJ2-2, is KAGVTQTPRYLIKTRGQQVTLSCSPISGHRSVSWYQQTPGQGLQFLFEYFSETQRNKGNFPGRFSGRQFSNSRSEMNVSTLELGDSALYLCASSLVRDTGELFFGEGSRLTVL.

This clonotype was seen at least ten times. The rearrangement joins TRBV5-1 to TRBJ2-1; 8 nucleotides match TRBD1. CDR3 size: 15 residues. CDR1 is SGHRS, CDR2 YFSETQ, per germline. J was trimmed by 4 bases and V by 5 bases; bases with no gene match: 8. The CDR3 DNA is TGCGCCAGCAGTCGGGATGGACAGGGATACAATGAGCAGTTCTTC. Its protein is CASSRDGQGYNEQFF.

This chain uses TRBV30 with TRBJ2-1; unclear D gene. The CDR3 contains 13 residues. CDR1 and CDR2 from the germline V gene are GTSNPN and SVGIG (reference sequence). Trimming left V 0 bases short and J 4 bases short, with 7 bases between. The CDR3 DNA sequence: TGTGCCTGGAGTGTACGACGTTACAATGAGCAGTTCTTC. The encoded protein is CAWSVRRYNEQFF.